The rows below give T cell receptor beta chains drawn from one sample of a study of blood T cell repertoires in COVID-19. Measured with immunoSEQ multiplex PCR; TCRdb has only the in-frame clones, and not every one. Of 200,000 or so clones detected, roughly 81% appear once; the ten largest clones hold around 3%. The source material was peripheral blood. These receptors were taken from a man in his fifties or sixties who had recovered from COVID-19. The CDR3 runs from the conserved cysteine through the conserved F or W. A D gene is named only where the DNA matches it firmly. Clone size is given for some rows only: seen once, a few or many times, or a class if the clone is expanded.

V,J,D,size,DNA,CDR3
TRBV11-2,TRBJ2-1,-,-,TGTGCCAGCACCCCGGTGAGCGGATACAATGAGCAGTTCTTC,CASTPVSGYNEQFF
TRBV21-1,TRBJ2-1,-,-,TGTGCCAGCAGCAAGGGCAGGGGCGTTTACAATGAGCAGTTCTTC,CASSKGRGVYNEQFF
TRBV27,TRBJ2-7,TRBD2,-,TGTGCCAGCAGTCCCAGACTAGCGGGAGCTGGTGAGCAGTACTTC,CASSPRLAGAGEQYF
TRBV5-1,TRBJ2-7,TRBD1,-,TGCGCCAGCAGCTTCACAGGGGAGAGTGACGAGCAGTACTTC,CASSFTGESDEQYF
TRBV3-1/TRBV3-2,TRBJ1-2,TRBD1,-,TGTGCCAGCAGGCGACAGGGCCATGGCTACACCTTC,CASRRQGHGYTF
TRBV6-4,TRBJ2-3,-,-,TGTGCCAGCAGTGACTCGATTGAGGTCCCTACGCAGTATTTT,CASSDSIEVPTQYF
TRBV2,TRBJ2-3,TRBD2,-,TGTGCCAGCAGCCCTTCGACTAGCGGGAGGACAGATACGCAGTATTTT,CASSPSTSGRTDTQYF
TRBV5-6,TRBJ2-1,-,-,TGTGCCAGCAGCTTGCTTACTGGGCTCAATGAGCAGTTCTTC,CASSLLTGLNEQFF
TRBV2,TRBJ1-1,-,-,TGTGCCAGCAGGCCCACAGGATTGAACACTGAAGCTTTCTTT,CASRPTGLNTEAFF
TRBV19,TRBJ2-3,-,-,TGTGCCAGTAGTTCATTAGATTACACAGATACGCAGTATTTT,CASSSLDYTDTQYF
TRBV19,TRBJ2-1,TRBD1,once,TGTGCCAGTAGTGTCACAGGGGAACCCTACAATGAGCAGTTCTTC,CASSVTGEPYNEQFF
TRBV2,TRBJ1-4,-,-,TGTGCCAGCACTCTTCGATTCAGTACTAATGAAAAACTGTTTTTT,CASTLRFSTNEKLFF
TRBV10-3,TRBJ2-2,-,-,TGTGCCATCAGTGCAACTAGTCCCGGGGAGCTGTTTTTT,CAISATSPGELFF
TRBV6-1,TRBJ2-1,TRBD2,-,TGTGCCAGCAGTGACCGGAGGACTAGCGGGAGGAACCAGAATGAGCAGTTCTTC,CASSDRRTSGRNQNEQFF
TRBV5-1,TRBJ2-5,TRBD1,-,TGCGCCAGCAGCTTGGGGACAGGGGGACAAGAGACCCAGTACTTC,CASSLGTGGQETQYF
TRBV28,TRBJ2-2,TRBD1,-,TGTGCCAGCAGTTTATCCGGGACAGGGAACACCGGGGAGCTGTTTTTT,CASSLSGTGNTGELFF
TRBV5-1,TRBJ1-2,-,-,TGCGCCAGCAGCTTGGGAGGATCGGGCTATGGCTACACCTTC,CASSLGGSGYGYTF
TRBV30,TRBJ2-2,TRBD1,-,TGTGCCTGGAGTGGACAGGGGGCCATCGGGGAGCTGTTTTTT,CAWSGQGAIGELFF
TRBV3-1/TRBV3-2,TRBJ1-1,-,once,TGTGCCAGCAGCCAACCTTCTGTGAACACTGAAGCTTTCTTT,CASSQPSVNTEAFF
TRBV7-6,TRBJ2-1,-,-,TGTGCCAGCAGCTACGCGAGGGTCGTGACGGGTGAGCAGTTCTTC,CASSYARVVTGEQFF
TRBV7-9,TRBJ1-1,TRBD1,-,TGTGCCAGCAGCTTACCGACAGGGGCCACTGAAGCTTTCTTT,CASSLPTGATEAFF
TRBV9,TRBJ1-6,TRBD1,-,TGTGCCAGCAGCGTAGATACACAGGGGAATTCACCCCTCCACTTT,CASSVDTQGNSPLHF
TRBV10-3,TRBJ2-2,TRBD2,-,TGTGCCATCAGTGGTGAACTAGCGGCTTCGACCGGGGAGCTGTTTTTT,CAISGELAASTGELFF
TRBV19,TRBJ2-1,TRBD2,-,TGTGCCAGCGGACTAGCGGGAGGTACGTCCTACAATGAGCAGTTCTTC,CASGLAGGTSYNEQFF